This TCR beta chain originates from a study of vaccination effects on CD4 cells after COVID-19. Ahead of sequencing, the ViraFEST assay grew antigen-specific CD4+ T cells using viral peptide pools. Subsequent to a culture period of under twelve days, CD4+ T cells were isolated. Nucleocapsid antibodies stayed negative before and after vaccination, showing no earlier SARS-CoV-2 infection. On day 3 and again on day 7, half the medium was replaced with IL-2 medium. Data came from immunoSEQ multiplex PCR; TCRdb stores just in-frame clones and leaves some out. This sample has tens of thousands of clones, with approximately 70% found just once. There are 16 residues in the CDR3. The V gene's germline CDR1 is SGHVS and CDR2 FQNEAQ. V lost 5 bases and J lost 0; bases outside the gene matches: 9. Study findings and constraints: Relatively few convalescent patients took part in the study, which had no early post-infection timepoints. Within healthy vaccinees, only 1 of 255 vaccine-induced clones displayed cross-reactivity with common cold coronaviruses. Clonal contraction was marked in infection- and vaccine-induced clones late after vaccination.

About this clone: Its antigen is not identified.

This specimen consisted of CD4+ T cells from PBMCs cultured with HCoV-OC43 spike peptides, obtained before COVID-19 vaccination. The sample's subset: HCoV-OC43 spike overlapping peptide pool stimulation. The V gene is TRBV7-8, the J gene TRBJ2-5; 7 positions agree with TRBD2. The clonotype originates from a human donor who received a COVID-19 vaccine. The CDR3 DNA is TGTGCCAGCAGCAGACCCAGCGGGGATTACCAAGAGACCCAGTACTTC. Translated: CASSRPSGDYQETQYF. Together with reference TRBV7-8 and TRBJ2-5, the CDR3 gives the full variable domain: GAGVSQSPRYKVAKRGQDVALRCDPISGHVSLFWYQQALGQGPEFLTYFQNEAQLDKSGLPSDRFFAERPEGSVSTLKIQRTQQEDSAVYLCASSRPSGDYQETQYFGPGTRLLVL.